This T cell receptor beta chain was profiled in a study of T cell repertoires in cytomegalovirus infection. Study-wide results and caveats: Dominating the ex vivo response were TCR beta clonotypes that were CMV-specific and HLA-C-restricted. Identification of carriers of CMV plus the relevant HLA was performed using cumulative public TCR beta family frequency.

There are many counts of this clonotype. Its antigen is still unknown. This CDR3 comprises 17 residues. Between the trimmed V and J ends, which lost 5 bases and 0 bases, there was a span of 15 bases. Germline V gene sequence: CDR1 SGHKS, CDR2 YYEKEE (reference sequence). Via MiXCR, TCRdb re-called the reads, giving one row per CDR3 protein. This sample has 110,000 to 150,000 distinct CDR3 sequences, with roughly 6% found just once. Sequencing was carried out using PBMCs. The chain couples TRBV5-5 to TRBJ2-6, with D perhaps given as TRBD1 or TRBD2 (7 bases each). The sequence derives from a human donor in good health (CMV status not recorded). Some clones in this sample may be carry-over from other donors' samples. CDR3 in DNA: TGTGCCAGCAGATGGGGAGGGGGCCTCTCTGGGGCCAACGTCCTGACTTTC. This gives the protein CASRWGGGLSGANVLTF.